Each of the 5 T cell receptor beta chains below was sequenced from the same sample in a study of human T cells and chemical hapten exposure. Stated time point: patch test 2, 6 weeks after DPC sensitization. As to treatment: therapeutic diphenylcyclopropenone sensitization with weekly scalp DPC. MiXCR was run by TCRdb on the RACE reads, yielding one entry per CDR3 protein. The table lists 85,000 or so distinct CDR3 sequences, roughly 11% of them singletons. The input for sequencing was whole blood, taken in connection with sensitization to the hapten diphenylcyclopropenone (DPC). The receptors derive from a man between 18 and 35 years old with alopecia areata. Some clones in this sample may be carry-over from other donors' samples.

This clonotype appeared a few times. The V gene is TRBV4-1, the J gene TRBJ1-3; maybe TRBD1 (6 bases). Germline V lookup: CDR1 MGHRA, CDR2 YSYEKL. CDR3 size: 17 residues. Trimming stripped 0 bases from V and 4 bases from J, with 16 bases between. As DNA, the CDR3 is TGCGCCAGCAGCCAAGAAATGTGGTCGACAGGCGGAAACACCATATATTTT. Amino acids: CASSQEMWSTGGNTIYF.

This clonotype was observed at least ten times. The genes are TRBV7-9 and TRBJ2-7, with D maybe TRBD2 (6 bases). The germline V gene encodes CDR1 SEHNR and CDR2 FQNEAQ (reference sequence). This CDR3 region has 14 residues. Trimming pared 5 bases from V and 2 bases from J, leaving 13 bases between. CDR3 region: CASSPVRGTYEQYF. The CDR3 bases are TGTGCCAGCAGCCCAGTACGGGGGACCTACGAGCAGTACTTC.

The V and J genes are TRBV7-3 and TRBJ2-5; D tentatively reads TRBD1 or TRBD2 (5 bases each). The CDR3 is made up of 16 amino acids. Per germline, CDR1 SGHTA and CDR2 FQGTGA. Trimming cost V 5 bases and J 5 bases, with 21 bases left between them. The CDR3 DNA is TGTGCCAGCAGCCCGCGACCGGGACCGCGCGAGGAGACCCAGTACTTC. This encodes CASSPRPGPREETQYF.

This clonotype showed up many times. V usage is TRBV29-1 and J usage is TRBJ2-6; 7 bases match TRBD1. Trimming took 6 bases from V and 2 from J; bases not matched to a gene: 13. The CDR3 sequence is 17 residues long. In germline, CDR1 is SQVTM, CDR2 ANQGSEA. CDR3 bases: TGCAGCGTCTTGAATCGTCAAGGGGGCCCTGGGGCCAACGTCCTGACTTTC. It is translated as CSVLNRQGGPGANVLTF.

This clonotype was counted at least ten times. This chain links TRBV18 with TRBJ1-5; perhaps TRBD1 as D (5 bases). CDR1 is KGHSH, CDR2 LQKENI, per germline. V gave up 3 bases and J gave up 6 bases, with 18 bases separating them. The CDR3 contains 16 residues. This CDR3 reads CASSPNAGGSFQPQHF. The CDR3 nucleotides are TGTGCCAGCTCACCCAACGCCGGGGGGTCCTTTCAGCCCCAGCATTTT.